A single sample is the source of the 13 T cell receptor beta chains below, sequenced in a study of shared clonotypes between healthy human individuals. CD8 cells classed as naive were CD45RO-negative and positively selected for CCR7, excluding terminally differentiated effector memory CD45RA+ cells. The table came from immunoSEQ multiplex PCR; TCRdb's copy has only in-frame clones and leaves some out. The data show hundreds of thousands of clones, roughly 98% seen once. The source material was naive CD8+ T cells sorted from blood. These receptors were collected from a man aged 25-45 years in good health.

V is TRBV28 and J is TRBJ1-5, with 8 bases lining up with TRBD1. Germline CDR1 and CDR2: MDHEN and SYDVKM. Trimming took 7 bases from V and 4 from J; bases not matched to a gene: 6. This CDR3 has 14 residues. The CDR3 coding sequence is TGTGCCAGCAAGGGACAGGCCAAAAATCAGCCCCAGCATTTT. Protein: CASKGQAKNQPQHF.

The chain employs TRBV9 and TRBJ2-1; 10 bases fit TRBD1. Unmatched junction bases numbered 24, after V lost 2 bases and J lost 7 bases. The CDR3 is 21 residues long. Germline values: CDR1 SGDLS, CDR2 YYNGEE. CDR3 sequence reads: CASSVEDRDRGHPPVLNEQFF. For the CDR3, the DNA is TGTGCCAGCAGCGTGGAAGACCGGGACAGGGGCCACCCGCCGGTCCTGAATGAGCAGTTCTTC.

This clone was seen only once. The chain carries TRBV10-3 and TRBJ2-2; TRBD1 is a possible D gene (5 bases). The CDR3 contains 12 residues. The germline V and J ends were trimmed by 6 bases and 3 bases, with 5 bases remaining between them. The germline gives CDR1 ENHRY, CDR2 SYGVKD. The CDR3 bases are TGTGCCATCAGAGGGGACACCGGGGAGCTGTTTTTT. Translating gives CAIRGDTGELFF.

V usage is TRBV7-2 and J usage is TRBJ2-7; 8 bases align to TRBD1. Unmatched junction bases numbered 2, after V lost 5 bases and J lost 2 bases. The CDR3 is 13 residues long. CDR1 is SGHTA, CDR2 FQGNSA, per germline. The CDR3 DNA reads TGTGCCAGCAGCGCGACAGGGGCCTACGAGCAGTACTTC. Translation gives CASSATGAYEQYF.

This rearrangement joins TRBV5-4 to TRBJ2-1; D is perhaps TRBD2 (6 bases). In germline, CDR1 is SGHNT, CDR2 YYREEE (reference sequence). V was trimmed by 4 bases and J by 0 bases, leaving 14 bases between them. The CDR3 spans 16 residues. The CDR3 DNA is TGTGCCAGCAGCGGGGTGGACGGGAGCTCCTACAATGAGCAGTTCTTC. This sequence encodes CASSGVDGSSYNEQFF.

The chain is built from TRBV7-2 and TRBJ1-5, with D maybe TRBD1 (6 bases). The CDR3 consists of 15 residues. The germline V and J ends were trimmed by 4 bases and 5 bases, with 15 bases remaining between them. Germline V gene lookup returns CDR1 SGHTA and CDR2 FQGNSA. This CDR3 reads CASSSEWGAHQPQHF. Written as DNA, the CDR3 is TGTGCCAGCAGCTCCGAGTGGGGGGCGCATCAGCCCCAGCATTTT.

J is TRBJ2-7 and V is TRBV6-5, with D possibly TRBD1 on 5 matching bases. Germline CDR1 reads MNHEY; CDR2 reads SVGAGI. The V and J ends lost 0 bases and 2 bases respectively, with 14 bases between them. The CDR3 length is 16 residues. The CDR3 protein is CASSYSTAGSAYEQYF. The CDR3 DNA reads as TGTGCCAGCAGTTACTCGACGGCAGGGTCGGCCTACGAGCAGTACTTC.

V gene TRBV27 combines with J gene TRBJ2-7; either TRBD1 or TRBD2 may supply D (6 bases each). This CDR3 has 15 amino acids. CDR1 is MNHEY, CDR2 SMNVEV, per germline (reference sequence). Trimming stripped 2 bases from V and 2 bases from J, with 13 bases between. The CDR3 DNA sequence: TGTGCCAGCAGTTTAGGGGGGCCCCCTGCCTACGAGCAGTACTTC. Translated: CASSLGGPPAYEQYF.

The CDR3 here is CASSFPLTRNEQFF. The CDR3, as DNA: TGTGCCAGCAGCTTCCCCTTGACTCGCAATGAGCAGTTCTTC. The chain joins TRBV7-2 to TRBJ2-1, with no clear D. This CDR3 contains 14 residues. The germline V and J ends were trimmed by 3 bases and 6 bases, with 12 bases remaining between them. Germline V gene data show CDR1 as SGHTA and CDR2 as FQGNSA. The full variable domain, completed using reference TRBV7-2 and TRBJ2-1, is GAGVSQSPSNKVTEKGKDVELRCDPISGHTALYWYRQSLGQGLEFLIYFQGNSAPDKSGLPSDRFSAERTGGSVSTLTIQRTQQEDSAVYLCASSFPLTRNEQFFGPGTRLTVL.

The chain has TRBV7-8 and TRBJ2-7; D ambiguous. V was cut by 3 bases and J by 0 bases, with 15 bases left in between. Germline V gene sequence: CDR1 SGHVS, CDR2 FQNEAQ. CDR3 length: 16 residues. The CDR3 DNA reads TGTGCCAGCAGCTTCCTAGGTCCGCCGAGCTCCTACGAGCAGTACTTC. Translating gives CASSFLGPPSSYEQYF.

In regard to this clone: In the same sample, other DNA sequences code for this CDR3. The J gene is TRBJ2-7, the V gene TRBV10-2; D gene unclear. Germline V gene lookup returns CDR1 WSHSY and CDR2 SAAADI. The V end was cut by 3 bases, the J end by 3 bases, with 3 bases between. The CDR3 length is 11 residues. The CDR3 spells CASSEFYEQYF. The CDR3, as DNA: TGCGCCAGCAGTGAATTCTACGAGCAGTACTTC.

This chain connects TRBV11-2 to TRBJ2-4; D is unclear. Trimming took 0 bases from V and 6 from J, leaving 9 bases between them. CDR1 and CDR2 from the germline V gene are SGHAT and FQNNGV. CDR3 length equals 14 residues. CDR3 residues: CASSLDRYRNIQYF. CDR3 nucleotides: TGTGCCAGCAGCTTAGATCGATACCGAAACATTCAGTACTTC. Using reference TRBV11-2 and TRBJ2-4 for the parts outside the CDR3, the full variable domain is EAGVAQSPRYKIIEKRQSVAFWCNPISGHATLYWYQQILGQGPKLLIQFQNNGVVDDSQLPKDRFSAERLKGVDSTLKIQPAKLEDSAVYLCASSLDRYRNIQYFGAGTRLSVL.

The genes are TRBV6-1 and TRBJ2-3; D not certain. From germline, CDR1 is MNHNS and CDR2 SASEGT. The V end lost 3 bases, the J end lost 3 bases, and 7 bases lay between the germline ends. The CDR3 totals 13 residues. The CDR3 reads CASSDHGTDTQYF. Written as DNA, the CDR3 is TGTGCCAGCAGTGATCACGGAACAGATACGCAGTATTTT.